These 11 T cell receptor beta chains came from one sample sequenced in a study of T cells in localized non-small cell lung cancer. TCRdb keeps only in-frame clones here, not all; method: immunoSEQ multiplex PCR. The table lists roughly 76,000 clones, over 70% of them singletons. This specimen was PBMCs, taken before any cancer treatment. Receptors originate from a man between 40 and 70 years old with stage II squamous cell lung carcinoma.

This clone was counted only a few times. The chain combines TRBV11-2 with TRBJ2-5; 9 nucleotides match TRBD2. Trimming removed 3 bases from V and 7 bases from J; junction bases left unmatched: 9. This CDR3 region has 15 residues. Germline-derived CDR1 and CDR2 are SGHAT and FQNNGV. The CDR3 reads CASSFKAGGPATQYF. CDR3 DNA: TGTGCCAGCAGCTTCAAGGCGGGAGGGCCGGCGACCCAGTACTTC.

The J gene is TRBJ2-5, the V gene TRBV7-2; TRBD2 aligns across 13 bases. V dropped 5 bases and J dropped 4; count of bases not matched to a gene: 4. In germline, CDR1 is SGHTA, CDR2 FQGNSA. This CDR3 is 15 amino acids long. The CDR3 region is CASSGTSGVGETQYF. In DNA, the CDR3 is TGTGCCAGCAGCGGGACTAGCGGGGTGGGAGAGACCCAGTACTTC.

The V gene is TRBV29-1, the J gene TRBJ1-4; D may be TRBD1 (6 bases). The V gene's germline CDR1 is SQVTM and CDR2 ANQGSEA. The germline V and J ends were trimmed by 4 bases and 8 bases, with 17 bases remaining between them. The CDR3 totals 14 residues. CDR3 nucleotide sequence: TGCAGCGTTGGATTAGGGACAACAGCGGAAAAACTGTTTTTT. It codes for CSVGLGTTAEKLFF.

The gene calls are TRBV5-5 and TRBJ1-1; D is possibly TRBD1 (5 bases). The CDR3 runs 13 residues. The germline CDR1 and CDR2 sequences are SGHKS and YYEKEE (reference sequence). Trimming shortened V by 6 bases and J by 1 base, and 10 bases separated the two germline ends. The CDR3 bases are TGTGCCAGCACCGGGGACGGGAACACTGAAGCTTTCTTT. It translates to CASTGDGNTEAFF.

The gene calls are TRBV27 and TRBJ2-7; D tentatively fits TRBD1 or TRBD2 (6 bases each). Germline V lookup: CDR1 MNHEY, CDR2 SMNVEV (reference sequence). Trimming removed 2 bases from V and 3 bases from J, with 17 bases in between. The CDR3 extends over 16 amino acids. The CDR3 DNA is TGTGCCAGCAGTTTAACAGGGAGGCCGCGGATCTACGAGCAGTACTTC. Translated: CASSLTGRPRIYEQYF.

The chain recombines TRBV21-1 with TRBJ2-7; the DNA was not used to check the table's D call, TRBD2. TRBV21-1 is labeled a pseudogene. The CDR3 consists of 16 residues. DNA for the CDR3: TGTGCCAGCCCCGAAGGGCGGGCCTTGGGTAAGTACGAGCAGTACTTC. Encoded protein: CASPEGRALGKYEQYF.

This chain links TRBV4-2 with TRBJ1-2; 12 nucleotides line up with TRBD1. The CDR3 is made up of 17 amino acids. With 0 bases clipped from V and 7 bases from J, the junction kept 9 bases outside the gene matches. Germline CDR1 LGHNA, CDR2 YNFKEQ. The CDR3, as DNA: TGTGCCAGCAGCCAAGATAAGATTGGGACAGGGGGCTTTGGCTACACCTTC. Protein sequence: CASSQDKIGTGGFGYTF.

This clone was seen many times. This chain connects TRBV4-3 to TRBJ2-7, with a possible D match to TRBD1 (5 bases). This CDR3 has 15 residues. Trimming removed 0 bases at V and 5 bases at J, with 14 bases between. From germline, CDR1 is LGHNA and CDR2 YSLEER. CDR3 in DNA: TGCGCCAGCAGCCAAGACGTAAGCAGGGTCCACGAGCAGTACTTC. Residues: CASSQDVSRVHEQYF.

This chain joins TRBV9 and TRBJ2-7; D remains ambiguous. The CDR3 has 15 residues. V was pared by 0 bases and J by 5 bases, with 15 bases between. Germline-derived CDR1 and CDR2 are SGDLS and YYNGEE. CDR3 sequence (DNA): TGTGCCAGCAGCGTAGCGTCTAGTCTTAACCACGAGCAGTACTTC. It codes for CASSVASSLNHEQYF. Full variable domain (remainder filled in from reference TRBV9 and TRBJ2-7): DSGVTQTPKHLITATGQRVTLRCSPRSGDLSVYWYQQSLDQGLQFLIQYYNGEERAKGNILERFSAQQFPDLHSELNLSSLELGDSALYFCASSVASSLNHEQYFGPGTRLTVT.

The chain recombines TRBV5-1 with TRBJ1-1; 7 nucleotides line up with TRBD1. Trimming cost V 4 bases and J 3 bases; bases outside gene matches: 6. Germline V lookup: CDR1 SGHRS, CDR2 YFSETQ. The CDR3 spans 14 residues. CDR3 amino acids: CASSGRQGDTEAFF. The CDR3 nucleotides are TGCGCCAGCAGCGGCCGCCAGGGGGACACTGAAGCTTTCTTT.

The rearrangement uses TRBV5-1 and TRBJ1-1; D may be TRBD1 (5 bases). CDR1 and CDR2 from the germline V gene are SGHRS and YFSETQ. V lost 4 bases and J lost 2, with 15 bases in between. This CDR3 has 15 residues. The chain's CDR3 is CASSPAGGSNTEAFF. Written as DNA, the CDR3 is TGCGCCAGCAGCCCGGCGGGGGGAAGTAACACTGAAGCTTTCTTT.